This entry describes one T cell receptor (beta chain). As yet, its antigen is unknown. The data were produced by immunoSEQ multiplex PCR, yet TCRdb's version contains in-frame clones alone and is incomplete. The repertoire holds fewer than 80,000 clones, about nine tenths seen once, with about 2% in the top ten. This sample was taken from a study of OX40 agonist ivuxolimab in advanced cancers. CDR1 SGHVS and CDR2 FNYEAQ come from the germline V gene. The CDR3 is 17 amino acids. V trimming: 1 base; J trimming: 1 base; junction bases outside the gene matches: 4. Study results and caveats: CD4+ and CD8+ blood T cells expanded clonally by week 6 at 0.1 to 3.0 mg/kg. There were also nonresponders showing low normalized T-cell clonal expansion. The average count of expanded clones was higher among CD8+ T cells than among CD4+.

The rearrangement joins TRBV7-6 to TRBJ2-5, with 12 positions matching TRBD1. Material: CD4+ or CD8+ T cells sorted from blood, obtained in a trial of the OX40 agonist ivuxolimab. This TCR derives from an adult with an advanced solid tumor such as melanoma, head and neck, liver or kidney cancer. The CDR3 region is CASSLGPGQGAQETQYF. The CDR3 coding sequence is TGTGCCAGCAGCTTAGGGCCGGGACAGGGGGCCCAAGAGACCCAGTACTTC.